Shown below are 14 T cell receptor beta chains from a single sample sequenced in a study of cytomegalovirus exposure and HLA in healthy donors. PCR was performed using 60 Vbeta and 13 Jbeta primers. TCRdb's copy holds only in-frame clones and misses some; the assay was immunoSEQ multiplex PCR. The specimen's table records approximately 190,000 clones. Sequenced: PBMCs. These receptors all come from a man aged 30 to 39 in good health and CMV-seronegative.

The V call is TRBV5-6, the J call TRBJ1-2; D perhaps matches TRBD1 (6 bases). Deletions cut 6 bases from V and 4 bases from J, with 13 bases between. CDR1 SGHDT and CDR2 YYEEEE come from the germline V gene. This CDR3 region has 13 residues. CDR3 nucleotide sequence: TGTGCCAGCACCTCTCTGGGGGCCTATGGCTACACCTTC. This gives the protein CASTSLGAYGYTF.

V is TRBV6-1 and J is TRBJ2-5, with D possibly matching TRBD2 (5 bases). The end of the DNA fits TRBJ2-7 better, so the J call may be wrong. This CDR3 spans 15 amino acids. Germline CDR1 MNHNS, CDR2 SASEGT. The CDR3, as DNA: TGTGCCAGCAGTAGTGGGAGTGCTTGGGTCTACGAGCAGTACTTC. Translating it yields CASSSGSAWVYEQYF.

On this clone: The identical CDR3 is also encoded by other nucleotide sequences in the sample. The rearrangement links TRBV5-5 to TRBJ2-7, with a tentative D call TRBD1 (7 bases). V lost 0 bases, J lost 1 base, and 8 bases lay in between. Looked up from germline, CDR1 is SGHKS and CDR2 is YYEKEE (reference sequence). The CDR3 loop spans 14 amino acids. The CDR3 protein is CASSLAGGSYEQYF. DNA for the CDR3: TGTGCCAGCAGCTTGGCAGGGGGGTCCTACGAGCAGTACTTC.

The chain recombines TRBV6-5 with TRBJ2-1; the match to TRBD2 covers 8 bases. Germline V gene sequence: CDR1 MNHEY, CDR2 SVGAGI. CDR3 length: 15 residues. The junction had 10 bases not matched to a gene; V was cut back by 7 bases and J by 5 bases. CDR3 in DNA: TGTGCCAGCACCTCCCGGGGGACTAGTCACAATGAGCAGTTCTTC. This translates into CASTSRGTSHNEQFF.

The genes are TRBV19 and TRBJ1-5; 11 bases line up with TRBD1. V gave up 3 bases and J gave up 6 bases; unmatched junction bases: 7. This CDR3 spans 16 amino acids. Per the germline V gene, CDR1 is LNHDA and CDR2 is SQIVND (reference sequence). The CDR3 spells CASSILGQGAVQPQHF. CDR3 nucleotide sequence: TGTGCCAGTAGTATTTTAGGACAGGGGGCCGTTCAGCCCCAGCATTTT.

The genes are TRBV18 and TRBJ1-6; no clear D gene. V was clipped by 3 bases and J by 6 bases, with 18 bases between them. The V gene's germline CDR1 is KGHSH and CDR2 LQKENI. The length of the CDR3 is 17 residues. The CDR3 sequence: CASSPGSVQISNSPLHF. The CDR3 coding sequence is TGTGCCAGCTCACCTGGTTCTGTGCAGATAAGTAATTCACCCCTCCACTTT.

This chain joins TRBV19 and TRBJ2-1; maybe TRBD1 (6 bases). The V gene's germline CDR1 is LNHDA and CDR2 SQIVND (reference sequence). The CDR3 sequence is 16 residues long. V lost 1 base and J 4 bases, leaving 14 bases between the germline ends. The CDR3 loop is CASSIASRGRYNEQFF. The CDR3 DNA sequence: TGTGCCAGTAGTATAGCCTCCAGGGGCCGATACAATGAGCAGTTCTTC. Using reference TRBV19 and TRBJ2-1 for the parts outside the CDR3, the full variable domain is DGGITQSPKYLFRKEGQNVTLSCEQNLNHDAMYWYRQDPGQGLRLIYYSQIVNDFQKGDIAEGYSVSREKKESFPLTVTSAQKNPTAFYLCASSIASRGRYNEQFFGPGTRLTVL.

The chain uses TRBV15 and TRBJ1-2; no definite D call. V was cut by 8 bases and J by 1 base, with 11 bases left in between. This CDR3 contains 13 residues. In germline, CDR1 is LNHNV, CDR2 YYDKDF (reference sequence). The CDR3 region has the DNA TGTGCCACCGGAACAGTGATTAACTATGGCTACACCTTC. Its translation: CATGTVINYGYTF. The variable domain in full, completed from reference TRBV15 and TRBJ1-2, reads DAMVIQNPRYQVTQFGKPVTLSCSQTLNHNVMYWYQQKSSQAPKLLFHYYDKDFNNEADTPDNFQSRRPNTSFCFLDIRSPGLGDTAMYLCATGTVINYGYTFGSGTRLTVV.

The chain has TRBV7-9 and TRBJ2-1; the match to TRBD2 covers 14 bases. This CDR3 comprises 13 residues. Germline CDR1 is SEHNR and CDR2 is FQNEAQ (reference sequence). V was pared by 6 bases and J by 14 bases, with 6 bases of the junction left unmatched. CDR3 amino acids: CASRPGLAGVKFF. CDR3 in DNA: TGTGCCAGCAGGCCGGGACTAGCGGGAGTAAAGTTCTTC.

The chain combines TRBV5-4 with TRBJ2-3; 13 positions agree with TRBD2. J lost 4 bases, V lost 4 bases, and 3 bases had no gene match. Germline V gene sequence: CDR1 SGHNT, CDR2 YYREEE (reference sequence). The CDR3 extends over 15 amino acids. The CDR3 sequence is CASSPGLAGADTQYF. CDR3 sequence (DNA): TGTGCCAGCAGCCCCGGACTAGCGGGAGCAGATACGCAGTATTTT.

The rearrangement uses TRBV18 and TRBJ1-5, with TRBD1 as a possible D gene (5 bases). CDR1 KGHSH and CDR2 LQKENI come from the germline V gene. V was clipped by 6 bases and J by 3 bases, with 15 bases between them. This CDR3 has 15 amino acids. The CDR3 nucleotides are TGTGCCAGCTCCCCCCCGGGGGGTAACAATCAGCCCCAGCATTTT. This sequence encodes CASSPPGGNNQPQHF.

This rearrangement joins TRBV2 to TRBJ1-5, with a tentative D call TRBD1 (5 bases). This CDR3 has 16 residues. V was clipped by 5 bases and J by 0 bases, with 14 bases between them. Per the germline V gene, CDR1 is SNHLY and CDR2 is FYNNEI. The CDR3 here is CASSPLQQDSNQPQHF. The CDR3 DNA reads TGTGCCAGCAGTCCCCTCCAACAGGATAGCAATCAGCCCCAGCATTTT.

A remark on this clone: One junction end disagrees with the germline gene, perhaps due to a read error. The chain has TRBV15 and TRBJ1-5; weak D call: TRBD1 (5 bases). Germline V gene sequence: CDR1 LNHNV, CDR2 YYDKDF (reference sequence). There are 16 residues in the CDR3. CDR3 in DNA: TGTGCCACCAGGAGAGATAGGGCGGGGGATAATCAGCCCCAGCATTTT. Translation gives CATRRDRAGDNQPQHF.

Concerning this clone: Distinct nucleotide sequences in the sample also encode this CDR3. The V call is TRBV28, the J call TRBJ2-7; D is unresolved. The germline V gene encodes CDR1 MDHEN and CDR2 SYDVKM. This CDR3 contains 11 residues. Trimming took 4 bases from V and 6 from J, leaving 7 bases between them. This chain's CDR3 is CASSSPREQYF. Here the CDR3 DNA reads TGTGCCAGCAGTTCTCCCCGCGAGCAGTACTTC.